Listed here are 9 T cell receptor beta chains from one sample, sequenced in a study of molecular identifiers for immune sequencing clone quantification. TCRdb re-derived calls from the PCR reads in MiXCR, one entry per CDR3 protein. The sample shows approximately 59,000 distinct CDR3 sequences, about 18% of them seen only once. The sample taken for sequencing was naive CD8+ T cells from blood, with Jurkat cell RNA spiked in. Subset given: FACS-sorted CD8+CD4-CCR7+CD45RA+ naive T cells. Receptor source: a human donor in good health. Some libraries in this study had Jurkat cell RNA spiked in.

The sample holds a few counts of this clonotype. The rearrangement links TRBV28 to TRBJ2-1; 12 bases line up with TRBD2. The J segment lost 6 bases and the V segment lost 4 bases, leaving 13 bases of the junction unmatched. This CDR3 is built from 18 residues. CDR1 and CDR2 (germline): MDHEN, SYDVKM. DNA of the CDR3: TGTGCCAGCAGTTCCGAGATTCTCCGGACTAGCGGGGCCAATGAGCAGTTCTTC. Its protein is CASSSEILRTSGANEQFF.

This clonotype has a count of ten or more. CDR3 sequence reads: CASFLHWGELFF. Written as DNA, the CDR3 is TGTGCCAGCTTCCTACATTGGGGGGAGCTGTTTTTT. The J gene is TRBJ2-2, the V gene TRBV7-2; D is unclear. V was clipped by 8 bases and J by 8 bases, with 12 bases between them. The CDR3 totals 12 residues. Per the germline V gene, CDR1 is SGHTA and CDR2 is FQGNSA.

This clonotype was detected a few times. The chain employs TRBV30 and TRBJ2-7; D is uncertain. CDR1 is GTSNPN, CDR2 SVGIG, per germline (reference sequence). Trimming took off 7 bases at V and 2 bases at J, with 15 bases between the two ends. The CDR3 runs to 13 residues. Here the CDR3 reads CASQPTVTYEQYF. The CDR3 bases are TGTGCCTCTCAACCGACTGTTACCTACGAGCAGTACTTC. The full variable domain, in which reference TRBV30 and TRBJ2-7 provide the parts outside the CDR3, is SQTIHQWPATLVQPVGSPLSLECTVEGTSNPNLYWYRQAAGRGLQLLFYSVGIGQISSEVPQNLSASRPQDRQFILSSKKLLLSDSGFYLCASQPTVTYEQYFGPGTRLTVT.

This clonotype was counted many times. The J gene is TRBJ2-2, the V gene TRBV10-3, with D unclear. V shed 7 bases and J shed 3 bases, with 12 bases lying between them. This CDR3 spans 14 amino acids. Germline V CDR1 and CDR2: ENHRY, SYGVKD. The CDR3 DNA is TGTGCCATCAACCCAGGACGGGACACCGGGGAGCTGTTTTTT. Translation: CAINPGRDTGELFF.

This clonotype was detected many times. The chain carries TRBV4-1 and TRBJ1-5, with no clear D. The CDR3 has 13 residues. Trimming stripped 6 bases from V and 3 bases from J, with 9 bases between. Germline lookup yields CDR1 MGHRA and CDR2 YSYEKL. The CDR3 DNA reads TGCGCCAGCAGTGGTACCCCCAATCAGCCCCAGCATTTT. Amino acids: CASSGTPNQPQHF.

This clonotype was seen many times. The rearrangement links TRBV10-3 to TRBJ2-7; the match to TRBD1 covers 7 bases. CDR3 length: 14 amino acids. Germline V gene lookup returns CDR1 ENHRY and CDR2 SYGVKD. With 6 bases clipped from V and 4 bases from J, the junction kept 9 bases outside the gene matches. In DNA, the CDR3 is TGTGCCATCAGAAGCGACAGGGCCCTATACGAGCAGTACTTC. It is translated as CAIRSDRALYEQYF.

With regard to this clonotype: A much larger clone differs by one base, so this may be a read error. The chain joins TRBV25-1 to TRBJ2-7; D gene uncertain. V lost 1 base to trimming and J lost 2 bases, with 9 bases between them. CDR1 MGHDK and CDR2 SYGVNS come from the germline V gene. This CDR3 is built from 14 residues. CDR3 sequence reads: CASSESDGTYEQYF. CDR3 DNA sequence: TGTGCCAGCAGTGAATCGGACGGAACCTACGAGCAGTACTTC.

The rearrangement uses TRBV6-5 and TRBJ2-7; possible D gene TRBD1, 7 bases. Germline V CDR1 and CDR2: MNHEY, SVGAGI. Trimming left V 4 bases short and J 6 bases short, with 13 bases between. The CDR3 loop spans 13 amino acids. In DNA form, the CDR3 reads TGTGCCAGCAGTTCATACAGGGGAGGCGAGCAGTACTTC. Protein: CASSSYRGGEQYF.

The chain has TRBV29-1 and TRBJ2-1; TRBD1 is a possible D gene (5 bases). V was pared by 7 bases and J by 4 bases, with 14 bases between. This CDR3 is built from 13 residues. Germline V lookup: CDR1 SQVTM, CDR2 ANQGSEA. The CDR3 region has the DNA TGCAGCGCCCATGGGGCAGATTACAATGAGCAGTTCTTC. Its protein is CSAHGADYNEQFF.